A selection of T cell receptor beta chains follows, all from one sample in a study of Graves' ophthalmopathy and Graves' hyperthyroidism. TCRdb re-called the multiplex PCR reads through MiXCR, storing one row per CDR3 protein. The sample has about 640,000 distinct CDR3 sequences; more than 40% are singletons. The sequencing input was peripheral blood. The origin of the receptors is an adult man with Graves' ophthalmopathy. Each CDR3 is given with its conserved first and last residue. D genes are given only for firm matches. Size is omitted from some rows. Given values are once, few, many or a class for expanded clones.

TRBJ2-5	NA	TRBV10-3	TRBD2	TGTGCCATCAGCCAAGGACTAGCGGGGGGTCAAGAGACCCAGTACTTC	CAISQGLAGGQETQYF
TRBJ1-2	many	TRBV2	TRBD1	TGTGCCACTACCCGGGACAGGAGCTCCTATGGCTACACCTTC	CATTRDRSSYGYTF
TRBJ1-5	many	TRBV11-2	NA	TGTGCCAGCAGCTCGGGGGCAGGGAGCAATCAGCCCCAGCATTTT	CASSSGAGSNQPQHF
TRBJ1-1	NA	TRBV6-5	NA	TGTGCCAGCAGTTATTTTCACACCGCTGAAGCTTTCTTT	CASSYFHTAEAFF
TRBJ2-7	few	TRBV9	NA	TGTGCCAGCAGCGGGGACTTGAGCTCCTACGAGCAGTACTTC	CASSGDLSSYEQYF
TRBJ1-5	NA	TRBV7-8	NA	TGTGCCAGCAGCCAGGATGGTCGCAATCAGCCCCAGCATTTT	CASSQDGRNQPQHF
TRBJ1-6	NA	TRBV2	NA	TGTGCCAGCAGTTTAGACGGAAGCTCCTATAATTCACCCCCCCACTTT	CASSLDGSSYNSPPHF
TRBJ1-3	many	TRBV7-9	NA	TGTGCCAGCACTTCGCGGGGTGGGGTTGGAAACACCATATATTTT	CASTSRGGVGNTIYF
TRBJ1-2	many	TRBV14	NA	TGTGCCAGCAGCCAAAATCGGGCTATCTATGGCTACACCTTC	CASSQNRAIYGYTF
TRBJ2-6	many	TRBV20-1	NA	TGCAGTGCGAGCGACGGGGCCAACGTCCTGACTTTC	CSASDGANVLTF
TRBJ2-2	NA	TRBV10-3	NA	TGTGCCAGCAGGGTGAGACAGGAAATACCCGGGGAGCTGTTTTTT	CASRVRQEIPGELFF
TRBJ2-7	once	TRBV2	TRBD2	TGTGCCAGCAGTTTACACCCGGGAGGGACCTACGAGCAGTACTTC	CASSLHPGGTYEQYF
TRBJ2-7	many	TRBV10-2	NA	TGCGCCACCAGACTGGGGGGGGGGGCATCCTACGAGCAGTACTTC	CATRLGGGASYEQYF
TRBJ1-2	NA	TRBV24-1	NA	TGTGCCACCAGTGCGAGTGGACAGACGACTTATGGCTACACCTTC	CATSASGQTTYGYTF
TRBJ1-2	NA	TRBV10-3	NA	TGTGCCAGCAGTTACGTGGAAAGTCATTACTATGGCTACACCTTC	CASSYVESHYYGYTF
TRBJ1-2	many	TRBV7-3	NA	TGTGCCAGCAGCTTAACGACAGGCTATGGCTACACCTTC	CASSLTTGYGYTF
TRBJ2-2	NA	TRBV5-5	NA	TGTGCCAGCAGTTTCTTTGACGAGGGCACCGGGGAGCTGTTTTTT	CASSFFDEGTGELFF
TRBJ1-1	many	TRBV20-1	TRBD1	TGCAGTGCACCCGACAGGGGGGCTGAAGCTTTCTTT	CSAPDRGAEAFF
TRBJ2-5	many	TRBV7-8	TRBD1	TGTGCCAGCAGCTTAGTGACAGGGCGGAAAGAGACCCAGTACTTC	CASSLVTGRKETQYF
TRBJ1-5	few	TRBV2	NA	TGTGCCAGCAGTTACTCTCGGAATCTCACGGGACTGGGTATGAATCAGCCCCAGCATTTT	CASSYSRNLTGLGMNQPQHF
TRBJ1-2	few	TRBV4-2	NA	TGTGCCAGCAGCCCCGAACCCGACAGTCGCTATGGCTACACCTTC	CASSPEPDSRYGYTF
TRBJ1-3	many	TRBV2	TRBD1	TGTGCCAGCAGCACCCGGGACAGGAGCTCTGGAAACACCATATATTTT	CASSTRDRSSGNTIYF
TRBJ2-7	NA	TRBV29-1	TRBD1	TGCAGCTTCGGGACAGAAGTTGCTTACGAGCAGTACTTC	CSFGTEVAYEQYF
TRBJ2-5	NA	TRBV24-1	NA	TGTGCCACCAGTGATTCCGGGGGAGGAGGCCAGTACTTC	CATSDSGGGGQYF
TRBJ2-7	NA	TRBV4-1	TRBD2	TGCGCCAACAGCCAAGATGATAGCGGGAGTCTTTACGAGCAGTACTTC	CANSQDDSGSLYEQYF
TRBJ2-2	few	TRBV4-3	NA	TGCGCCAGCAGCCAATCTTATGCGGGGGCAAACACCGGGGAGCTGTTTTTT	CASSQSYAGANTGELFF
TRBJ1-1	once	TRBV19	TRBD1	TGTGCCAGCCTATCGGACAGGGTGAACACTGAAGCTTTCTTT	CASLSDRVNTEAFF
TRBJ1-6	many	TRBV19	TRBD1	TGTGCCAGTACCCGGGACAGGGACAATTCACCCCTCCACTTT	CASTRDRDNSPLHF
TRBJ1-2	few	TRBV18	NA	TGTGCCAGCTCCCCTGCGGGACTATATGGCTACACCTTC	CASSPAGLYGYTF
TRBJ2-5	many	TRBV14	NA	TGTGCCAGCAGCCAAGCGGGGTATATGCCCCAGTACTTC	CASSQAGYMPQYF
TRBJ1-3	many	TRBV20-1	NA	TGCAGTGCTAGAGAATTGGGAAACACCATATATTTT	CSARELGNTIYF
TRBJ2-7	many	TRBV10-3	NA	TGTGCCATCAGTGAGTCGAGCCAGGGCGCCTCCGAGCAGTACTTC	CAISESSQGASEQYF
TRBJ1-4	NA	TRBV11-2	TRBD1	TGTGCCAGCACCGGGACAGGGGGCCTGACTAATGAAAAACTGTTTTTT	CASTGTGGLTNEKLFF
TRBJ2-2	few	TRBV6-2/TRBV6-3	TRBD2	TGTGCCAGCAGCCGAACTAGCGGGGCGTTCCCGAACACCGGGGAGCTGTTTTTT	CASSRTSGAFPNTGELFF
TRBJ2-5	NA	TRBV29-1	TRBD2	TGCAGCTTCGGCACTAGCGGGGCGGAGACCCAGTACTTC	CSFGTSGAETQYF
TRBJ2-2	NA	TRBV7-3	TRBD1	TGTGCCAGCATCCCGAGGACAGGGAGAGGCACCGGGGAGCTGTTTTTT	CASIPRTGRGTGELFF
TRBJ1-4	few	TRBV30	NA	TGTGCCTCCGAATCTACAGGCGCCGGGCTGTTTTTT	CASESTGAGLFF
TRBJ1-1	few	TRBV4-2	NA	TGTGCCAGCAGCCCATCTCGGGGAGGGAACACTGAAGCTTTCTTT	CASSPSRGGNTEAFF
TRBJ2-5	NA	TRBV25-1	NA	TGTGCCAGCAGTGATAGACGGGAACGGGAGACCCAGTACTTC	CASSDRRERETQYF
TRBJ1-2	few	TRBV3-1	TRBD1	TGTGCCAGCAGCCAAGCTGGGACAGCTCGGGGCTACACCTTC	CASSQAGTARGYTF
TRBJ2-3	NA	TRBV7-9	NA	TGTGCCAGCAGCTTGGGGGGCACAGATACGCAGTATTTT	CASSLGGTDTQYF